The T cell receptor beta chain described here comes from a study of identifying expanded T cells in peripheral blood. Collection occurred without any documented infections or immune events in donors. Study-wide results and limits: Variance in clone template counts between roughly two-week samples significantly increased with total template count across all healthy donors. Technical replicates showed about 1.2 changed clones; two weeks around 15; four weeks 19.

The V and J ends lost 0 bases and 5 bases, in that order; junction bases with no gene match: 7. CDR3 size: 15 residues. Germline-derived CDR1 and CDR2 are MGHRA and YSYEKL. The method was immunoSEQ multiplex PCR; TCRdb's version includes in-frame clones alone and lacks a portion of them. The data hold around 130,000 clones, with around 88% observed a single time. Concerning this clone: The antigen remains undetermined.

This TCR derives from a person aged 18 to 75 in good health. Material: blood. The genes are TRBV4-1 and TRBJ2-7; 7 bases are shared with TRBD2. Here the CDR3 reads CASSQDGGGFDEQYF. CDR3 sequence (DNA): TGCGCCAGCAGCCAAGATGGGGGGGGGTTCGACGAGCAGTACTTC.